These T cell receptor beta chains were read from a single sample in a study of T cell responses to AZD1222 COVID-19 vaccine. Repertoires were generated with immunoSEQ multiplex PCR, while TCRdb's copy carries only in-frame clones and drops some. Here the sample spans 120,000 or so clones, 80% to 90% being singletons. Specimen: peripheral blood, collected on day 0 of AZD1222 vaccination. The receptors come from an adult in good health. Both conserved end residues are part of each CDR3. The D gene is left open where the match is weak. Only part of the rows carry a size: once, few, many, or a class if the clone is expanded.

d_gene	v_gene	len	abundance	j_gene	CDR3aa	CDR3nt
TRBD2	TRBV7-2	17	NA	TRBJ2-2	CASSLSSLAENTGELFF	TGTGCCAGCAGCTTATCTTCCCTAGCGGAAAACACCGGGGAGCTGTTTTTT
NA	TRBV7-9	11	NA	TRBJ1-2	CASSPGQGYTF	TGTGCCAGCAGCCCCGGACAGGGCTACACCTTC
NA	TRBV6-5	14	NA	TRBJ2-7	CASRPRTARGEQYF	TGTGCCAGCAGGCCCCGGACAGCCCGGGGGGAGCAGTACTTC
NA	TRBV11-2	12	NA	TRBJ1-1	CASSLVGTQPFF	TGTGCCAGCAGCTTAGTAGGGACCCAGCCTTTCTTT
NA	TRBV7-9	16	NA	TRBJ2-7	CASSSGLQDPSYEQYF	TGTGCCAGCAGCTCTGGCCTACAGGACCCATCCTACGAGCAGTACTTC
NA	TRBV9	14	NA	TRBJ2-1	CASSTGLPYNEQFF	TGTGCCAGCAGCACCGGTCTTCCCTACAATGAGCAGTTCTTC
NA	TRBV19	14	NA	TRBJ1-1	CASSIEGGNTEAFF	TGTGCCAGTAGTATTGAGGGCGGGAACACTGAAGCTTTCTTT
TRBD1	TRBV6-4	15	NA	TRBJ1-2	CASSESATGGNGYTF	TGTGCCAGCAGTGAGTCGGCAACAGGGGGAAATGGCTACACCTTC
NA	TRBV3-1/TRBV3-2	17	NA	TRBJ2-5	CASSQNALWPVNETQYF	TGTGCCAGCAGCCAAAACGCTCTGTGGCCGGTGAATGAGACCCAGTACTTC
NA	TRBV4-3	16	NA	TRBJ1-4	CASSQGARGDNEKLFF	TGCGCCAGCAGCCAAGGGGCGCGAGGAGATAATGAAAAACTGTTTTTT
NA	TRBV28	13	NA	TRBJ2-7	CASNYGSVDEQYF	TGTGCCAGCAACTATGGTAGCGTCGACGAGCAGTACTTC
NA	TRBV6-4	15	NA	TRBJ2-2	CASSDGTLDTGELFF	TGTGCCAGCAGTGACGGGACCCTAGACACCGGGGAGCTGTTTTTT
NA	TRBV3-1/TRBV3-2	17	NA	TRBJ1-4	CASSQKVDPATNEKLFF	TGTGCCAGCAGCCAAAAAGTGGACCCGGCAACTAATGAAAAACTGTTTTTT
NA	TRBV28	14	NA	TRBJ1-1	CASSLVGGQGDAFF	TGTGCCAGCAGTTTAGTAGGTGGGCAGGGAGACGCTTTCTTT
TRBD2	TRBV6-2/TRBV6-3	13	NA	TRBJ2-7	CASSSGSIYEQYF	TGTGCCAGCAGTAGCGGGAGTATTTACGAGCAGTACTTC
NA	TRBV5-6	15	NA	TRBJ2-7	CASSLERGMVYEQYF	TGTGCCAGCAGCTTGGAGAGGGGAATGGTCTACGAGCAGTACTTC
TRBD2	TRBV11-1	14	NA	TRBJ2-3	CASSQTSGTDTQYF	TGTGCCAGCAGCCAGACTAGCGGCACAGATACGCAGTATTTT
NA	TRBV3-1/TRBV3-2	12	NA	TRBJ1-1	CASSQAGTEAFF	TGTGCCAGCAGCCAAGCGGGAACTGAAGCTTTCTTT
NA	TRBV7-3	14	NA	TRBJ2-2	CASSLMEGTGELFF	TGTGCCAGCAGCTTAATGGAGGGGACCGGGGAGCTGTTTTTT
TRBD1	TRBV6-2/TRBV6-3	18	NA	TRBJ1-1	CASSPRTGDGGWNTEAFF	TGTGCCAGCAGCCCCCGGACAGGGGACGGGGGATGGAACACTGAAGCTTTCTTT
TRBD2	TRBV27	15	NA	TRBJ2-7	CASSSGGARTYEQYF	TGTGCCAGCAGTTCCGGGGGGGCGCGGACCTACGAGCAGTACTTC
NA	TRBV6-1	15	once	TRBJ1-2	CASSERGGGAYGYTF	TGTGCCAGCAGTGAACGTGGGGGGGGAGCATATGGCTACACCTTC
TRBD1	TRBV3-1/TRBV3-2	15	NA	TRBJ1-2	CASSPLTGGRDGYTF	TGTGCCAGCAGCCCCCTTACAGGGGGGAGGGACGGCTACACCTTC
NA	TRBV5-4	12	NA	TRBJ2-1	CASSWGALGQFF	TGTGCCAGCAGCTGGGGTGCTTTAGGGCAGTTCTTC
TRBD2	TRBV10-3	15	NA	TRBJ2-1	CAISEAGGPSDEQFF	TGTGCCATCAGTGAAGCGGGAGGTCCTTCCGATGAGCAGTTCTTC
NA	TRBV5-3	14	NA	TRBJ2-6	CARSWGSGANVLTF	TGTGCCAGAAGCTGGGGTTCTGGGGCCAACGTCCTGACTTTC
NA	TRBV27	15	NA	TRBJ1-5	CASSNRDAGLGPQHF	TGTGCCAGCAGTAACCGGGACGCCGGTTTGGGGCCCCAGCATTTT
TRBD2	TRBV7-2	16	NA	TRBJ2-1	CASSLLPSGSRGEQFF	TGTGCCAGCAGCTTACTCCCTAGCGGGAGCCGAGGTGAGCAGTTCTTC
TRBD2	TRBV29-1	13	NA	TRBJ2-7	CSVAVAGTYEQYF	TGCAGCGTTGCAGTAGCGGGAACCTACGAGCAGTACTTC
TRBD2	TRBV5-1	15	once	TRBJ2-5	CASSLTGTTQETQYF	TGCGCCAGCAGCTTGACCGGGACTACTCAAGAGACCCAGTACTTC
TRBD1	TRBV5-4	16	NA	TRBJ1-1	CASLGQGRGANTEAFF	TGTGCCAGCCTGGGACAGGGAAGGGGGGCGAACACTGAAGCTTTCTTT
NA	TRBV11-3	15	NA	TRBJ2-5	CASSRSLSNQETQYF	TGTGCCAGCAGCAGATCACTTAGTAACCAAGAGACCCAGTACTTC
TRBD1	TRBV10-3	16	NA	TRBJ2-7	CAISDPGTGGPYEQYF	TGTGCCATCAGTGACCCCGGGACAGGGGGCCCCTACGAGCAGTACTTC
NA	TRBV27	14	NA	TRBJ2-7	CASSPLDNYYEQYF	TGTGCCAGCAGCCCACTCGACAATTACTACGAGCAGTACTTC
NA	TRBV7-9	13	NA	TRBJ2-7	CASSLEEGNEQYF	TGTGCCAGCAGCTTAGAAGAGGGAAACGAGCAGTACTTC
NA	TRBV27	10	once	TRBJ1-4	CASPGEKLFF	TGTGCCAGCCCCGGGGAAAAACTGTTTTTT
TRBD1	TRBV5-1	18	NA	TRBJ1-1	CASSLRARTGGMNTEAFF	TGCGCCAGCAGCTTGAGGGCACGGACAGGGGGCATGAACACTGAAGCTTTCTTT
NA	TRBV27	14	NA	TRBJ2-7	CASSLRPKSYEQYF	TGTGCCAGCAGTTTACGACCAAAATCCTACGAGCAGTACTTC
NA	TRBV5-1	15	once	TRBJ2-3	CASSPLGVPTDTQYF	TGCGCCAGCAGCCCGCTAGGGGTACCCACAGATACGCAGTATTTT
TRBD1	TRBV2	22	NA	TRBJ1-5	CASSRFWDRGSGTPGQNQPQHF	TGTGCCAGCAGCCGCTTTTGGGACAGGGGGAGTGGCACCCCTGGCCAAAATCAGCCCCAGCATTTT
NA	TRBV11-2	16	once	TRBJ2-5	CASSLDRAGRQETQYF	TGTGCCAGCAGCTTAGATAGGGCAGGGCGGCAAGAGACCCAGTACTTC
NA	TRBV27	15	NA	TRBJ2-7	CASSTNPDGTYEQYF	TGTGCCAGCAGTACTAATCCCGACGGTACCTACGAGCAGTACTTC
TRBD1	TRBV24-1	15	NA	TRBJ1-1	CATSDHQGAGTEAFF	TGTGCCACCAGTGACCATCAGGGGGCTGGGACTGAAGCTTTCTTT
TRBD1	TRBV6-5	15	NA	TRBJ2-2	CASREGQGDTGELFF	TGTGCCAGCAGAGAGGGACAGGGGGACACCGGGGAGCTGTTTTTT
NA	TRBV28	14	NA	TRBJ2-7	CASSSGTLSYEQYF	TGTGCCAGCAGTTCTGGGACCTTGAGCTACGAGCAGTACTTC
NA	TRBV10-1	16	once	TRBJ2-3	CASSYVLGGRTDTQYF	TGCGCCAGCAGTTACGTCCTCGGCGGGCGCACAGATACGCAGTATTTT
TRBD1	TRBV11-3	15	NA	TRBJ2-7	CASSLRGQGTKEQYF	TGTGCCAGCAGCCTGCGGGGACAGGGTACGAAAGAGCAGTACTTC
NA	TRBV6-5	13	NA	TRBJ1-1	CASSYSTGFEAFF	TGTGCCAGCAGTTACTCCACAGGGTTTGAAGCTTTCTTT
NA	TRBV9	12	NA	TRBJ2-2	CASSVEPGELFF	TGTGCCAGCAGCGTAGAACCCGGGGAGCTGTTTTTT
TRBD1	TRBV28	14	NA	TRBJ2-7	CASSPGQGTYEQYF	TGTGCCAGCAGTCCTGGACAGGGGACCTACGAGCAGTACTTC
NA	TRBV12-3/TRBV12-4	13	NA	TRBJ1-5	CASSLQLNQPQHF	TGTGCCAGCAGTTTACAGCTGAATCAGCCCCAGCATTTT
NA	TRBV7-3	12	NA	TRBJ2-1	CASSPNYNEQFF	TGTGCCAGCAGCCCGAATTACAATGAGCAGTTCTTC
NA	TRBV19	12	NA	TRBJ2-5	CASSNPSGTQYF	TGTGCCAGTAGTAATCCTTCGGGGACCCAGTACTTC
TRBD2	TRBV11-2	18	NA	TRBJ2-1	CASSPRRASGNSYNEQFF	TGTGCCAGCAGCCCGCGGAGGGCTAGCGGGAACTCCTACAATGAGCAGTTCTTC
NA	TRBV28	14	NA	TRBJ1-3	CASSFGGNGNTIYF	TGTGCCAGCAGTTTTGGGGGAAATGGAAACACCATATATTTT
NA	TRBV9	11	NA	TRBJ2-2	CASTHTGELFF	TGTGCCAGCACCCACACCGGGGAGCTGTTTTTT
TRBD1	TRBV19	16	NA	TRBJ1-6	CASTSSRTGGPGPLHF	TGTGCCAGTACAAGTTCCCGGACAGGGGGCCCGGGGCCCCTCCACTTT